These 24 T cell receptor beta chains originate from one sample sequenced in a study of blood T cell repertoires in COVID-19. The repertoire was sequenced with immunoSEQ multiplex PCR; TCRdb's copy has only in-frame clones and lacks some. The sample holds roughly 100,000 clones; roughly four fifths are singletons and the top ten take approximately 4.6%. The sample taken for sequencing was peripheral blood. These receptors all stem from an elderly man with COVID-19, enrolled during active disease.

The chain recombines TRBV3-1 (or the pseudogene TRBV3-2) with TRBJ2-7; D may be TRBD2 (5 bases). Germline CDR1 reads LGHDT; CDR2 reads YNNKEL (reference sequence). The CDR3 loop spans 14 amino acids. The ends were cut back, 0 bases at V and 2 bases at J, with 8 bases in the middle. The CDR3: CASSQEVGAYEQYF. The CDR3 nucleotides read TGTGCCAGCAGCCAAGAGGTCGGGGCCTACGAGCAGTACTTC.

This chain connects TRBV27 to TRBJ2-6, with TRBD1 identical over 7 bases. Germline lookup yields CDR1 MNHEY and CDR2 SMNVEV (reference sequence). This CDR3 has 18 amino acids. Trimming at V came to 0 bases and at J to 0 bases, leaving 5 bases not matched to a gene. In DNA form, the CDR3 reads TGTGCCAGCAGTTTATCCGGGACAGTCCCCTCTGGGGCCAACGTCCTGACTTTC. This gives the protein CASSLSGTVPSGANVLTF. The full variable domain, rest sourced from reference TRBV27 and TRBJ2-6, is EAQVTQNPRYLITVTGKKLTVTCSQNMNHEYMSWYRQDPGLGLRQIYYSMNVEVTDKGDVPEGYKVSRKEKRNFPLILESPSPNQTSLYFCASSLSGTVPSGANVLTFGAGSRLTVL.

The V call is TRBV11-2, the J call TRBJ2-3; 11 nucleotides align to TRBD1. Germline V CDR1 and CDR2: SGHAT, FQNNGV. J lost 4 bases, V lost 0 bases, and 9 bases had no gene match. This CDR3 spans 18 amino acids. CDR3 nucleotide sequence: TGTGCCAGCAGCTTAGACCGAGCCGGGACAGGGGGTGCAGATACGCAGTATTTT. Amino acids: CASSLDRAGTGGADTQYF.

The CDR3: CASSTTGGNSPLHF. As DNA, the CDR3 is TGTGCCAGTAGTACGACAGGGGGCAATTCACCCCTCCACTTT. The chain links TRBV19 to TRBJ1-6; 10 bases match TRBD1. The CDR3 sequence is 14 residues long. CDR1 and CDR2 (germline): LNHDA, SQIVND (reference sequence). V shed 4 bases, J shed 7 bases, and the junction held 1 base outside the gene matches.

V gene TRBV6-1 combines with J gene TRBJ2-7; 9 bases agree with TRBD1. CDR1 is MNHNS and CDR2 is SASEGT in the germline V gene. The V and J ends lost 2 bases and 0 bases, in that order; junction bases with no gene match: 5. The CDR3 consists of 16 residues. In DNA form, the CDR3 reads TGTGCCAGCAGTGAATTCGACAGGGGGAGCTCCTACGAGCAGTACTTC. Protein: CASSEFDRGSSYEQYF.

The chain recombines TRBV2 with TRBJ2-5; D may be TRBD2 (5 bases). The length of the CDR3 is 13 residues. Germline V gives CDR1 SNHLY, CDR2 FYNNEI. V lost 5 bases to trimming and J lost 2 bases, with 9 bases between them. The CDR3, as DNA: TGTGCCAGCAGTCGGGATTGGCAAGAGACCCAGTACTTC. This encodes CASSRDWQETQYF. Full variable domain (outside the CDR3, taken from reference TRBV2 and TRBJ2-5): EPEVTQTPSHQVTQMGQEVILRCVPISNHLYFYWYRQILGQKVEFLVSFYNNEISEKSEIFDDQFSVERPDGSNFTLKIRSTKLEDSAMYFCASSRDWQETQYFGPGTRLLVL.

The chain combines TRBV9 with TRBJ2-2; TRBD2 matches at 7 bases. From germline, CDR1 is SGDLS and CDR2 YYNGEE. The V gene end was trimmed by 3 bases and the J gene end by 6 bases; junction bases not matched to a gene: 8. This CDR3 is 15 amino acids long. The CDR3 nucleotides are TGTGCCAGCAGCGGAATAACCGGGGGGTCCGGGGAGCTGTTTTTT. Translating it yields CASSGITGGSGELFF.

The rearrangement links TRBV7-6 to TRBJ2-7; TRBD1 is a possible D gene (6 bases). V dropped 5 bases and J dropped 6 bases, with 14 bases sitting between them. The CDR3 has 13 amino acids. In germline, CDR1 is SGHVS, CDR2 FNYEAQ. CDR3 in DNA: TGTGCCAGCAGCAGAACAGGGTATAGCGAGCAGTACTTC. Translation gives CASSRTGYSEQYF.

The rearrangement links TRBV18 to TRBJ1-1; D call uncertain. The V and J ends lost 2 bases and 4 bases respectively, with 20 bases between them. The CDR3 covers 17 residues. From germline, CDR1 is KGHSH and CDR2 LQKENI. DNA for the CDR3: TGTGCCAGCTCACCAGAATCACACCCCAGGAGGGTCACTGAAGCTTTCTTT. Encoded protein: CASSPESHPRRVTEAFF. Based on the CDR3 plus reference TRBV18 and TRBJ1-1, the full variable domain is NAGVMQNPRHLVRRRGQEARLRCSPMKGHSHVYWYRQLPEEGLKFMVYLQKENIIDESGMPKERFSAEFPKEGPSILRIQQVVRGDSAAYFCASSPESHPRRVTEAFFGQGTRLTVV.

This chain joins TRBV3-1 (or the pseudogene TRBV3-2) and TRBJ1-3, with no clear D. CDR1 and CDR2 (germline): LGHDT, YNNKEL (reference sequence). Between the trimmed V and J ends, which lost 0 bases and 2 bases, there was a span of 17 bases. This CDR3 spans 18 amino acids. CDR3 protein: CASSQDPSRTDPGNTIYF. CDR3 nucleotides: TGTGCCAGCAGCCAAGATCCATCCCGGACTGATCCTGGAAACACCATATATTTT.

The chain joins TRBV4-2 to TRBJ2-3; no definite D call. The CDR3 loop spans 15 amino acids. The ends were cut back, 0 bases at V and 3 bases at J, with 10 bases in the middle. Germline V CDR1 and CDR2: LGHNA, YNFKEQ. CDR3: CASSQDSLWTDTQYF. DNA for the CDR3: TGTGCCAGCAGCCAAGATAGTCTATGGACAGATACGCAGTATTTT.

This chain connects TRBV5-1 to TRBJ2-2; D not resolved. Germline CDR1 reads SGHRS; CDR2 reads YFSETQ. V was shortened by 0 bases and J by 0 bases, with 6 bases between the two germline ends. The CDR3 consists of 15 residues. The DNA for the CDR3 is TGCGCCAGCAGCTTGGCCAACACGAACACCGGGGAGCTGTTTTTT. Its translation: CASSLANTNTGELFF.

This rearrangement joins TRBV5-5 to TRBJ2-3; 12 nucleotides match TRBD2. CDR3 length equals 15 residues. V was pared by 5 bases and J by 4 bases, with 5 bases of the junction left unmatched. Germline CDR1 and CDR2: SGHKS and YYEKEE (reference sequence). The CDR3 DNA sequence: TGTGCCAGCAGTCCACTAGCGGGAGGTGCAGATACGCAGTATTTT. Its translation is CASSPLAGGADTQYF.

The chain has TRBV30 and TRBJ1-2; no firm D call. The CDR3 runs to 13 residues. Trimming stripped 0 bases from V and 0 bases from J, with 5 bases between. The germline V gene has CDR1 GTSNPN and CDR2 SVGIG (reference sequence). The CDR3 nucleotides read TGTGCCTGGAGTGTACATTCTAACTATGGCTACACCTTC. Its translation is CAWSVHSNYGYTF.

Only a few counts were recorded for this clone. The CDR3 nucleotides are TGTGCCATCAGTGACGCTATGGGCAGGGGGGCGGCCTACGAGCAGTACTTC. Protein sequence: CAISDAMGRGAAYEQYF. This chain links TRBV10-3 with TRBJ2-7; D possibly corresponds to TRBD1 (7 bases). V lost 3 bases and J 2 bases, leaving 20 bases between the germline ends. The germline CDR1 and CDR2 sequences are ENHRY and SYGVKD. This CDR3 is built from 17 residues.

The rearrangement joins TRBV9 to TRBJ1-2, with D possibly being TRBD1 (6 bases). V shed 4 bases and J shed 5 bases, with 15 bases lying between them. This CDR3 contains 14 residues. CDR1 and CDR2 (germline): SGDLS, YYNGEE. The CDR3 coding sequence is TGTGCCAGCAGCTCCCAGACAGGAGAATATGGCTACACCTTC. Protein: CASSSQTGEYGYTF.

The gene calls are TRBV7-2 and TRBJ1-6; D unclear. The CDR3 contains 14 residues. Trimming shortened V by 1 base and J by 8 bases, and 9 bases separated the two germline ends. Germline V CDR1 and CDR2: SGHTA, FQGNSA. The DNA of the CDR3 is TGTGCCAGCAGCTTAGTTCGACTCCATTCACCCCTCCACTTT. Protein product: CASSLVRLHSPLHF.

This chain uses TRBV13 with TRBJ2-7; 10 positions agree with TRBD1. This CDR3 is 16 amino acids long. The V segment lost 4 bases and the J segment 2 bases; nucleotides outside the gene matches: 8. The germline gives CDR1 PRHDT, CDR2 FYEKMQ (reference sequence). DNA of the CDR3: TGTGCCAGCAGCTCCCCGTCGGGGACAGGGGCCTACGAGCAGTACTTC. This encodes CASSSPSGTGAYEQYF. The full variable domain, its missing parts supplied by reference TRBV13 and TRBJ2-7, is AAGVIQSPRHLIKEKRETATLKCYPIPRHDTVYWYQQGPGQDPQFLISFYEKMQSDKGSIPDRFSAQQFSDYHSELNMSSLELGDSALYFCASSSPSGTGAYEQYFGPGTRLTVT.

V gene TRBV30 combines with J gene TRBJ1-2; 9 bases are shared with TRBD1. After removal of 4 bases from V and 0 bases from J, the junction contained 9 bases not matched to a gene. Germline assignment: CDR1 GTSNPN and CDR2 SVGIG (reference sequence). This CDR3 contains 16 residues. CDR3 DNA: TGTGCCTGGAAAGGACAGGGGCGAGGAGCTAACTATGGCTACACCTTC. The encoded protein is CAWKGQGRGANYGYTF.

This clone was detected a few times. This chain joins TRBV30 and TRBJ2-7, with no clear D. CDR1 and CDR2 from the germline V gene are GTSNPN and SVGIG (reference sequence). The CDR3 has 15 residues. Trimming cost V 3 bases and J 2 bases, with 17 bases left between them. Here the CDR3 reads CAWSIVRRSTYEQYF. The CDR3 DNA reads TGTGCCTGGAGCATCGTAAGGAGAAGTACCTACGAGCAGTACTTC.

The chain joins TRBV30 to TRBJ2-7, with 10 bases aligning to TRBD2. The CDR3 has 19 residues. The germline gives CDR1 GTSNPN, CDR2 SVGIG (reference sequence). Germline trimming cut 3 bases from V and 1 base from J; bases unmatched to any gene: 18. CDR3 sequence: CAWRHRSGRARSSSYEQYF. The CDR3 DNA reads as TGTGCCTGGAGACACCGAAGCGGGAGGGCCAGATCATCATCCTACGAGCAGTACTTC.

The gene calls are TRBV4-2 and TRBJ2-1, with D possibly matching TRBD2 (6 bases). Deletions cut 2 bases from V and 5 bases from J, with 28 bases between. The CDR3 is 20 residues long. Germline V gene sequence: CDR1 LGHNA, CDR2 YNFKEQ. The CDR3 is CASSQTPTRRGTRLNNEQFF. The CDR3 region has the DNA TGTGCCAGCAGCCAAACGCCGACAAGGAGGGGAACTAGACTTAACAATGAGCAGTTCTTC.

The chain has TRBV19 and TRBJ1-5; D is uncertain. The CDR3 sequence is 13 residues long. CDR1 LNHDA and CDR2 SQIVND come from the germline V gene (reference sequence). V dropped 6 bases and J dropped 0 bases, with 6 bases sitting between them. CDR3 in amino acids: CASRVASNQPQHF. In DNA, the CDR3 is TGTGCCAGTAGAGTGGCTAGCAATCAGCCCCAGCATTTT.

The DNA for the CDR3 is TGTGCCAGCCTAAGGAGGGAGGCAGATACGCAGTATTTT. It is translated as CASLRREADTQYF. The chain uses TRBV21-1 and TRBJ2-3; TRBD2, the table's D call, was not compared with the DNA. TRBV21-1 is deemed a pseudogene. The CDR3 runs 13 residues.